Below are 26 T cell receptor beta chains sequenced from a single sample in a study of cytotoxic CD8 clonotypes in ibrutinib-treated CLL. The table came from immunoSEQ multiplex PCR; TCRdb's copy has only in-frame clones and leaves some out. Among about 86,000 clones, around 84% were seen once, and the ten largest hold around 5.4%. The material sequenced was PBMCs, taken before ibrutinib treatment. All receptors come from a human donor with chronic lymphocytic leukemia.

For this clone: This same CDR3 is encoded by further DNA sequences in the sample. The genes are TRBV27 and TRBJ2-1; D not resolved. This CDR3 has 14 amino acids. Germline lookup yields CDR1 MNHEY and CDR2 SMNVEV (reference sequence). Trimming cost V 6 bases and J 4 bases, with 13 bases left between them. CDR3 coding DNA: TGTGCCAGCAGCCCCCTCGGCACTTACAATGAGCAGTTCTTC. Translation gives CASSPLGTYNEQFF.

This chain uses TRBV15 with TRBJ2-7; 7 bases map to TRBD2. Germline trimming cut 0 bases from V and 0 bases from J; bases unmatched to any gene: 11. The germline gives CDR1 LNHNV, CDR2 YYDKDF (reference sequence). This CDR3 region has 18 residues. The CDR3 region has the DNA TGTGCCACCAGCAGAGACGTGGCCCAGCGGGGCCGCTCCTACGAGCAGTACTTC. It translates to CATSRDVAQRGRSYEQYF.

The chain has TRBV23-1 and TRBJ2-7; D unresolved. TRBV23-1 is known as an ORF, though its function is uncertain. V lost 1 base, J lost 3 bases, and 10 bases lay in between. There are 14 residues in the CDR3. CDR3 amino acids: CASSQLARYYEQYF. DNA of the CDR3: TGCGCCAGCAGTCAATTGGCCAGATACTACGAGCAGTACTTC.

The chain joins TRBV27 to TRBJ1-4; 12 bases fit TRBD1. CDR1 and CDR2 from the germline V gene are MNHEY and SMNVEV (reference sequence). The CDR3 has 17 residues. V lost 4 bases to trimming and J lost 3 bases; unmatched junction nucleotides: 6. CDR3 nucleotide sequence: TGTGCCAGCAGTTCTCGGGACAGGGGGCTTGCTAATGAAAAACTGTTTTTT. It codes for CASSSRDRGLANEKLFF. The full variable domain, completed using reference TRBV27 and TRBJ1-4, is EAQVTQNPRYLITVTGKKLTVTCSQNMNHEYMSWYRQDPGLGLRQIYYSMNVEVTDKGDVPEGYKVSRKEKRNFPLILESPSPNQTSLYFCASSSRDRGLANEKLFFGSGTQLSVL.

This clone was seen a single time. This chain joins TRBV10-3 and TRBJ1-1; D is ambiguous. The germline CDR1 and CDR2 sequences are ENHRY and SYGVKD. V was trimmed by 0 bases and J by 0 bases, leaving 8 bases between them. This CDR3 is 15 amino acids long. In nucleotides, the CDR3 is TGTGCCATCAGTGAGTCGAAAAGCATGAACACTGAAGCTTTCTTT. It yields the protein CAISESKSMNTEAFF.

This sequence joins TRBV10-3 and TRBJ1-2, with 10 bases lining up with TRBD1. V lost 0 bases, J lost 2 bases, and 3 bases stayed unmatched. The CDR3 is 16 amino acids. From germline, CDR1 is ENHRY and CDR2 SYGVKD. CDR3 DNA: TGTGCCATCAGTGAGTCCGACAGGGGGCCGAACTATGGCTACACCTTC. It encodes CAISESDRGPNYGYTF.

The CDR3 region has the DNA TGTGCCAGCAGTTTCTTTTTGGGCAGGGGGCGCGGCGAGCAGTACTTC. As protein: CASSFFLGRGRGEQYF. The J gene is TRBJ2-7, the V gene TRBV27, with 8 nucleotides matching TRBD1. Germline CDR1 is MNHEY and CDR2 is SMNVEV (reference sequence). CDR3 size: 16 residues. With 3 bases clipped from V and 6 bases from J, the junction kept 13 bases outside the gene matches.

This clone was picked up one time. The chain recombines TRBV6-1 with TRBJ2-7; 11 positions agree with TRBD2. Trimming removed 3 bases from V and 3 bases from J; junction bases left unmatched: 10. CDR3 length equals 17 residues. Germline lookup yields CDR1 MNHNS and CDR2 SASEGT. CDR3 DNA sequence: TGTGCCAGCAGTGATGAACTAGGGACTAGCGGAAACTACGAGCAGTACTTC. This translates into CASSDELGTSGNYEQYF.

The rearrangement uses TRBV27 and TRBJ2-7, with 9 bases identical to TRBD1. This CDR3 is 15 amino acids long. Germline V gives CDR1 MNHEY, CDR2 SMNVEV (reference sequence). Trimming took 5 bases from V and 3 from J; bases not matched to a gene: 8. The CDR3 coding sequence is TGTGCCAGCAGTCCCACCGGGGGACAGGGCTACGAGCAGTACTTC. It encodes CASSPTGGQGYEQYF.

This clone was counted once. This sequence joins TRBV28 and TRBJ1-2; 8 bases are a match to TRBD1. With 6 bases clipped from V and 2 bases from J, the junction kept 8 bases outside the gene matches. The germline V gene has CDR1 MDHEN and CDR2 SYDVKM. The CDR3 extends over 15 amino acids. The CDR3 DNA reads TGTGCCAGCAGCACGACAGGGGCCCCGAACTATGGCTACACCTTC. This gives the protein CASSTTGAPNYGYTF.

This clone was detected many times. V usage is TRBV7-8 and J usage is TRBJ2-7; possible D gene TRBD2, 6 bases. CDR1 and CDR2 (germline): SGHVS, FQNEAQ. Deletions cut 5 bases from V and 3 bases from J, with 11 bases between. This CDR3 contains 13 residues. The CDR3 is CASSRSGDYEQYF. The CDR3 DNA sequence: TGTGCCAGCAGCCGTAGCGGCGACTACGAGCAGTACTTC.

The chain joins TRBV19 to TRBJ1-5, with D perhaps TRBD1 (6 bases). Germline-derived CDR1 and CDR2 are LNHDA and SQIVND (reference sequence). V lost 2 bases and J lost 2, with 19 bases in between. This CDR3 contains 18 residues. The CDR3 region is CASSIKVFVAGGNQPQHF. The CDR3 nucleotides read TGTGCCAGTAGTATAAAAGTTTTTGTAGCAGGGGGCAATCAGCCCCAGCATTTT. The full variable domain, completed using reference TRBV19 and TRBJ1-5, is DGGITQSPKYLFRKEGQNVTLSCEQNLNHDAMYWYRQDPGQGLRLIYYSQIVNDFQKGDIAEGYSVSREKKESFPLTVTSAQKNPTAFYLCASSIKVFVAGGNQPQHFGDGTRLSIL.

Comment on this clone: Germline is not matched at one junction end, which may reflect a read error. This rearrangement joins TRBV7-9 to TRBJ2-7; no clear D gene. CDR3 size: 13 residues. CDR1 is SEHNR, CDR2 FQNEAQ, per germline (reference sequence). This CDR3 reads CASSAANRVPDLF. The CDR3 DNA is TGTGCCAGCAGTGCAGCGAACCGGGTTCCGGACCTATTC.

The CDR3 coding sequence is TGTGCCAGCAGCTTAGGGGAAGGCTCTGGGGCCAACGTCCTGACTTTC. Its protein is CASSLGEGSGANVLTF. The rearrangement joins TRBV11-3 to TRBJ2-6, with D uncertain. Germline values: CDR1 SGHNT, CDR2 YENEEA. Trimming shortened V by 1 base and J by 0 bases, and 7 bases separated the two germline ends. The CDR3 runs 16 residues.

The rearrangement joins TRBV27 to TRBJ2-7; 11 nucleotides agree with TRBD2. CDR3 length equals 15 residues. The trim removed 3 bases at V and 4 bases at J, leaving 5 bases unmatched. Per the germline V gene, CDR1 is MNHEY and CDR2 is SMNVEV (reference sequence). The CDR3 sequence: CASSLGASGRYEQYF. In DNA form, the CDR3 reads TGTGCCAGCAGTTTGGGGGCTAGCGGGAGGTACGAGCAGTACTTC.

The gene calls are TRBV19 and TRBJ1-2, with a possible D match to TRBD1 (6 bases). From germline, CDR1 is LNHDA and CDR2 SQIVND (reference sequence). V was trimmed by 9 bases and J by 2 bases, leaving 13 bases between them. The CDR3 has 13 amino acids. The CDR3 loop reads CASHQGHNYGYTF. DNA for the CDR3: TGTGCCAGCCATCAGGGGCACAACTATGGCTACACCTTC.

This rearrangement joins TRBV9 to TRBJ2-5; 13 bases match TRBD2. This CDR3 is 16 amino acids long. Losses at the gene ends were 4 bases for V and 5 bases for J; bases not matched to a gene: 8. The germline V gene has CDR1 SGDLS and CDR2 YYNGEE. This CDR3 is CASSPRTSGSWETQYF. For the CDR3, the DNA is TGTGCCAGCAGCCCACGGACTAGCGGGAGTTGGGAGACCCAGTACTTC.

The chain combines TRBV29-1 with TRBJ1-2; the D is unclear. Germline V gene data show CDR1 as SQVTM and CDR2 as ANQGSEA. Deletions cut 3 bases from V and 10 bases from J, with 9 bases between. The CDR3 is 10 amino acids. The CDR3 DNA sequence: TGCAGCGTTGATACGGATAACTACACCTTC. Its translation is CSVDTDNYTF.

The chain uses TRBV30 and TRBJ2-7; the match to TRBD2 covers 14 bases. The trim removed 0 bases at V and 3 bases at J, leaving 13 bases unmatched. Germline V gene data show CDR1 as GTSNPN and CDR2 as SVGIG (reference sequence). This CDR3 contains 19 residues. CDR3 protein: CAWSVLSGLAGVGDYEQYF. CDR3 bases: TGTGCCTGGAGTGTACTCTCGGGACTAGCGGGAGTAGGGGACTACGAGCAGTACTTC.

As to this clone: Other DNA sequences in this sample translate to the same CDR3. The chain recombines TRBV29-1 with TRBJ2-1; TRBD1 matches 7 bases. Per the germline V gene, CDR1 is SQVTM and CDR2 is ANQGSEA. J was trimmed by 0 bases and V by 0 bases; bases with no gene match: 5. The CDR3 has 16 amino acids. The CDR3 spells CSVEDPGQSSYNEQFF. CDR3 coding DNA: TGCAGCGTTGAAGACCCGGGACAGAGCTCCTACAATGAGCAGTTCTTC.

The chain carries TRBV9 and TRBJ2-2; a weak D match, TRBD2 (5 bases). Germline V lookup: CDR1 SGDLS, CDR2 YYNGEE. The CDR3 contains 15 residues. V was shortened by 0 bases and J by 5 bases, with 11 bases between the two germline ends. The CDR3 DNA reads TGTGCCAGCAGCGTAGAAAGCGGTGCGACCGGGGAGCTGTTTTTT. Translation gives CASSVESGATGELFF.

This chain uses TRBV30 with TRBJ1-1, with no clear D. Germline values: CDR1 GTSNPN, CDR2 SVGIG (reference sequence). V lost 3 bases and J 0 bases, leaving 11 bases between the germline ends. The CDR3 consists of 14 residues. CDR3 residues: CAWRSHGMNTEAFF. The CDR3 DNA sequence: TGTGCCTGGAGAAGCCACGGGATGAACACTGAAGCTTTCTTT. Supplemented by reference TRBV30 and TRBJ1-1, the full variable domain reads SQTIHQWPATLVQPVGSPLSLECTVEGTSNPNLYWYRQAAGRGLQLLFYSVGIGQISSEVPQNLSASRPQDRQFILSSKKLLLSDSGFYLCAWRSHGMNTEAFFGQGTRLTVV.

V gene TRBV9 combines with J gene TRBJ2-1; 12 bases match TRBD2. Per the germline V gene, CDR1 is SGDLS and CDR2 is YYNGEE. CDR3 length: 15 residues. V lost 4 bases, J lost 5 bases, and 4 bases stayed unmatched. CDR3 DNA sequence: TGTGCCAGCAGCCCGCGGACTAGCGGGAACAATGAGCAGTTCTTC. It yields the protein CASSPRTSGNNEQFF.

The gene calls are TRBV14 and TRBJ1-1; D is perhaps TRBD1 (5 bases). Trimming left V 1 base short and J 1 base short, with 16 bases between. CDR1 is SGHDN and CDR2 is FVKESK in the germline V gene. The CDR3 runs 17 residues. DNA of the CDR3: TGTGCCAGCAGCCAAGTAGCAGGGAATAAACCGAACACTGAAGCTTTCTTT. Protein sequence: CASSQVAGNKPNTEAFF.

The V call is TRBV29-1, the J call TRBJ2-7; D is perhaps TRBD1 (6 bases). CDR1 SQVTM and CDR2 ANQGSEA come from the germline V gene. The length of the CDR3 is 11 residues. Trimming cost V 6 bases and J 3 bases, with 9 bases left between them. Here the CDR3 DNA reads TGCAGCGTGCTGGACAGCTACGAGCAGTACTTC. The encoded protein is CSVLDSYEQYF.

This chain connects TRBV7-2 to TRBJ1-1, with 10 bases fitting TRBD1. CDR1 is SGHTA, CDR2 FQGNSA, per germline. V was pared by 4 bases and J by 5 bases, with 1 base of the junction left unmatched. The CDR3 consists of 13 residues. The DNA for the CDR3 is TGTGCCAGCAGCTCGGACAGGGGGACTGAAGCTTTCTTT. Amino acids: CASSSDRGTEAFF.